The 23 T cell receptor beta chains below were found in one sample sequenced in a study of blood T cell repertoires in COVID-19. TCRdb's copy holds only in-frame clones and misses some; the assay was immunoSEQ multiplex PCR. The sample has approximately 230,000 clones, more than 70% seen once. Sequenced: peripheral blood. The receptors come from a man older than 75 with acute or convalescent COVID-19.

The chain links TRBV9 to TRBJ2-7; 11 bases are shared with TRBD2. Losses at the gene ends were 0 bases for V and 2 bases for J; bases not matched to a gene: 4. The CDR3 is 16 amino acids. The V gene's germline CDR1 is SGDLS and CDR2 YYNGEE. CDR3 region: CASSVAPGLAAYEQYF. The CDR3 DNA reads TGTGCCAGCAGCGTAGCCCCGGGACTAGCGGCCTACGAGCAGTACTTC.

The chain employs TRBV5-4 and TRBJ1-6; TRBD1 is a possible D gene (6 bases). CDR3 size: 16 residues. Germline lookup yields CDR1 SGHNT and CDR2 YYREEE (reference sequence). V was clipped by 5 bases and J by 0 bases, with 12 bases between them. The CDR3 region has the DNA TGTGCCAGCAGTTCGAGGGGGGGCTCCTATAATTCACCCCTCCACTTT. This codes for CASSSRGGSYNSPLHF.

The J gene is TRBJ1-1, the V gene TRBV28; D possibly corresponds to TRBD1 (5 bases). The ends were cut back, 6 bases at V and 0 bases at J, with 14 bases in the middle. The CDR3 spans 15 residues. CDR1 is MDHEN, CDR2 SYDVKM, per germline. CDR3 sequence: CASSWGGRMNTEAFF. The CDR3 nucleotides are TGTGCCAGCAGCTGGGGCGGACGGATGAACACTGAAGCTTTCTTT.

The chain is built from TRBV29-1 and TRBJ1-2; a possible D gene is TRBD1 (6 bases). Germline V lookup: CDR1 SQVTM, CDR2 ANQGSEA. This CDR3 has 13 amino acids. Trimming cost V 5 bases and J 5 bases, with 15 bases left between them. The CDR3 nucleotides are TGCAGCGTTAAGGTTGGCAGGGGTTATGGCTACACCTTC. Amino acids: CSVKVGRGYGYTF.

The chain uses TRBV24-1 and TRBJ2-3; TRBD1 is a possible D gene (7 bases). CDR3 length: 17 amino acids. Germline V CDR1 and CDR2: KGHDR, SFDVKD. The V end lost 5 bases, the J end lost 0 bases, and 17 bases lay between the germline ends. CDR3 sequence: CATSGGQQGTSTDTQYF. For the CDR3, the DNA is TGTGCCACCAGTGGGGGACAGCAAGGGACTAGCACAGATACGCAGTATTTT.

V and J are TRBV19 and TRBJ2-3, with a weak D call TRBD2 (6 bases). Deletions cut 7 bases from V and 1 base from J, with 15 bases between. The length of the CDR3 is 15 residues. Germline V gene data show CDR1 as LNHDA and CDR2 as SQIVND (reference sequence). CDR3 protein: CASKPWEVGTDTQYF. The CDR3 nucleotides read TGTGCCAGTAAACCCTGGGAGGTTGGCACAGATACGCAGTATTTT.

V gene TRBV3-1 (or the pseudogene TRBV3-2) combines with J gene TRBJ1-5, with D maybe TRBD1 (6 bases). The V gene lost 1 base and the J gene lost 0 bases, with 13 bases spanning the gap. The CDR3 is 17 amino acids. Germline V gene sequence: CDR1 LGHDT, CDR2 YNNKEL (reference sequence). The CDR3 nucleotides read TGTGCCAGCAGCCAAGGGGGGCAGCGACCTAGCAATCAGCCCCAGCATTTT. It translates to CASSQGGQRPSNQPQHF.

This clone was counted once. In DNA, the CDR3 is TGTGCCAGCTCACCGGATCGACTAGCGGGAGTTTCCGAGCAGTACTTC. It specifies CASSPDRLAGVSEQYF. The chain recombines TRBV18 with TRBJ2-7, with 12 bases matching TRBD2. The CDR3 covers 16 residues. After removal of 3 bases from V and 6 bases from J, the junction contained 9 bases not matched to a gene. Germline V gene data show CDR1 as KGHSH and CDR2 as LQKENI.

The chain combines TRBV9 with TRBJ1-2; D possibly corresponds to TRBD1 (6 bases). Germline values: CDR1 SGDLS, CDR2 YYNGEE. The CDR3 sequence is 13 residues long. Deletions cut 4 bases from V and 7 bases from J, with 14 bases between. CDR3 DNA sequence: TGTGCCAGCAGCAAAAACCAACAGGGTGGCTACACCTTC. Amino acids: CASSKNQQGGYTF. Based on the CDR3 plus reference TRBV9 and TRBJ1-2, the full variable domain is DSGVTQTPKHLITATGQRVTLRCSPRSGDLSVYWYQQSLDQGLQFLIQYYNGEERAKGNILERFSAQQFPDLHSELNLSSLELGDSALYFCASSKNQQGGYTFGSGTRLTVV.

CDR3 loop: CASSFLSAGTSGGDTQYF. CDR3 sequence (DNA): TGTGCCAGCAGCTTCCTCTCCGCCGGGACTAGCGGGGGAGATACGCAGTATTTT. V usage is TRBV7-9 and J usage is TRBJ2-3; TRBD2 matches at 14 bases. The V gene's germline CDR1 is SEHNR and CDR2 FQNEAQ (reference sequence). With 3 bases clipped from V and 5 bases from J, the junction kept 10 bases outside the gene matches. This CDR3 is built from 18 residues.

V is TRBV28 and J is TRBJ1-5, with TRBD1 matching 9 bases. Trimming removed 7 bases from V and 3 bases from J; junction bases left unmatched: 7. Per the germline V gene, CDR1 is MDHEN and CDR2 is SYDVKM. The CDR3 is 15 residues long. The CDR3 DNA reads as TGTGCCAGCAAACAACAGGGGGCCCCCAATCAGCCCCAGCATTTT. The encoded protein is CASKQQGAPNQPQHF.

The gene calls are TRBV6-6 and TRBJ2-2, with TRBD1 matching over 7 bases. The CDR3 contains 14 residues. Germline V lookup: CDR1 MNHNY, CDR2 SVGAGI (reference sequence). V trimming: 6 bases; J trimming: 4 bases; junction bases outside the gene matches: 5. The CDR3 sequence: CASRSTGTTGELFF. The DNA of the CDR3 is TGTGCCAGCAGATCGACAGGGACCACCGGGGAGCTGTTTTTT.

The V gene is TRBV7-3, the J gene TRBJ2-7, with no clear D. V gave up 2 bases and J gave up 3 bases, with 14 bases separating them. In germline, CDR1 is SGHTA, CDR2 FQGTGA. The CDR3 is made up of 15 amino acids. The CDR3 loop is CASSLGHGGYYEQYF. CDR3 DNA sequence: TGTGCCAGCAGCTTAGGCCACGGCGGCTACTACGAGCAGTACTTC.

CDR3 in DNA: TGTGCCAGCAGCTCGGTAGGGAGGGCGAACACTGAAGCTTTCTTT. Translation gives CASSSVGRANTEAFF. The chain uses TRBV5-6 and TRBJ1-1, with D unclear. The germline V gene has CDR1 SGHDT and CDR2 YYEEEE. The ends were cut back, 3 bases at V and 1 base at J, with 13 bases in the middle. The CDR3 has 15 residues.

The chain is built from TRBV19 and TRBJ2-1; D ambiguous. CDR1 is LNHDA and CDR2 is SQIVND in the germline V gene (reference sequence). CDR3 size: 15 residues. Between the trimmed V and J ends, which lost 3 bases and 0 bases, there was a span of 9 bases. As DNA, the CDR3 is TGTGCCAGTAGTATTGGCTCCAGCTCCTACAATGAGCAGTTCTTC. It yields the protein CASSIGSSSYNEQFF.

This clone was counted a few times. CDR3 loop: CASMGQGLYGYTF. CDR3 sequence (DNA): TGTGCCAGCATGGGACAGGGCCTCTATGGCTACACCTTC. The rearrangement joins TRBV5-6 to TRBJ1-2, with 9 positions matching TRBD1. Per the germline V gene, CDR1 is SGHDT and CDR2 is YYEEEE. CDR3 length: 13 amino acids. V was pared by 6 bases and J by 4 bases, with 4 bases of the junction left unmatched.

This clone was picked up one time. The genes are TRBV14 and TRBJ2-7; D not certain. CDR3 length equals 16 residues. CDR1 is SGHDN and CDR2 is FVKESK in the germline V gene. V was pared by 1 base and J by 4 bases, with 17 bases between. In DNA, the CDR3 is TGTGCCAGCAGCCAAGGGTTTGCAGGTACTTTGTACGAGCAGTACTTC. Protein sequence: CASSQGFAGTLYEQYF.

The genes are TRBV7-2 and TRBJ2-5; D gene ambiguous. The CDR3 has 13 amino acids. V was cut by 1 base and J by 5 bases, with 8 bases left in between. Germline V gives CDR1 SGHTA, CDR2 FQGNSA. The CDR3 DNA follows: TGTGCCAGCAGCTTAGGTGGAGTTGAGACCCAGTACTTC. It is translated as CASSLGGVETQYF.

This clone was observed a few times. The rearrangement links TRBV19 to TRBJ1-1; D is ambiguous. Trimming took 4 bases from V and 0 from J, leaving 9 bases between them. The CDR3 contains 14 residues. Per germline, CDR1 LNHDA and CDR2 SQIVND (reference sequence). CDR3 region: CASSSGNMNTEAFF. In DNA, the CDR3 is TGTGCCAGTAGTAGCGGTAATATGAACACTGAAGCTTTCTTT.

V and J are TRBV28 and TRBJ1-2; 7 nucleotides align to TRBD1. The V and J ends lost 5 bases and 5 bases, in that order; junction bases with no gene match: 11. This CDR3 has 15 residues. Germline lookup yields CDR1 MDHEN and CDR2 SYDVKM. The CDR3 DNA reads TGTGCCAGCAGTCCCGGCAGGGGGTTGTATTATGGCTACACCTTC. It specifies CASSPGRGLYYGYTF.

The chain carries TRBV28 and TRBJ1-3, with D maybe TRBD1 (6 bases). Trimming shortened V by 2 bases and J by 0 bases, and 17 bases separated the two germline ends. Germline loops: CDR1 MDHEN, CDR2 SYDVKM. The CDR3 length is 18 residues. The CDR3 region has the DNA TGTGCCAGCAGTTTACCTCAACAGGGATCCTTCTCTGGAAACACCATATATTTT. This encodes CASSLPQQGSFSGNTIYF.

This clone has a single count. The chain joins TRBV7-9 to TRBJ2-3; D is uncertain. Trimming shortened V by 5 bases and J by 7 bases, and 7 bases separated the two germline ends. Germline CDR1 SEHNR, CDR2 FQNEAQ (reference sequence). The CDR3 loop spans 11 amino acids. The CDR3 region has the DNA TGTGCCAGCAGCAACAGCTATACGCAGTATTTT. Encoded protein: CASSNSYTQYF. Based on the CDR3 plus reference TRBV7-9 and TRBJ2-3, the full variable domain is DTGVSQNPRHKITKRGQNVTFRCDPISEHNRLYWYRQTLGQGPEFLTYFQNEAQLEKSRLLSDRFSAERPKGSFSTLEIQRTEQGDSAMYLCASSNSYTQYFGPGTRLTVL.

This clone was recorded once. J is TRBJ1-2 and V is TRBV19, with 8 bases matching TRBD1. V trimming: 7 bases; J trimming: 2 bases; junction bases outside the gene matches: 3. Germline V gene lookup returns CDR1 LNHDA and CDR2 SQIVND (reference sequence). The CDR3 consists of 13 residues. CDR3 sequence (DNA): TGTGCCAGTACCCGACAGGGGAACTATGGCTACACCTTC. This encodes CASTRQGNYGYTF.